These T cell receptor beta chains were read from a single sample in a study of regulatory T cells in long-lasting Graves disease. MiXCR, run by TCRdb on the multiplex PCR reads, gives a single entry per CDR3 protein. The sample lists fewer than 550,000 distinct CDR3 sequences, 16% occurring once. These data are also associated with another study on T cells in Graves' hyperthyroidism and ophthalmopathy.

The source material was peripheral blood mononuclear cells (PBMCs), sampled at new diagnosis, from a patient treated with antithyroid drugs. The receptors come from a woman aged 18-30 years with Graves disease. CDR3s include the opening cysteine and the closing phenylalanine or tryptophan. A D gene is named only where the DNA matches it firmly. Expanded clones get a size class; other rows say once, few or many, or leave the size out.

V	size	J	D	DNA	CDR3
TRBV30	few	TRBJ1-4	TRBD1	TGTGCCCGCCAGGGGGCAGGGGAAAAACTGTTTTTT	CARQGAGEKLFF
TRBV11-2	many	TRBJ2-3	.	TGTGCCAGCAGGGATTGGGCTCTGGATACGCAGTATTTT	CASRDWALDTQYF
TRBV28	many	TRBJ2-1	TRBD2	TGTGCCAGCAGCCCCGGGGGGATGGTCGGGGAGCAGTTCTTC	CASSPGGMVGEQFF
TRBV7-2	few	TRBJ1-1	TRBD1	TGTGCCAGCAGATCCCAGGGGGGTTTGAACACTGAAGCTTTCTTT	CASRSQGGLNTEAFF
TRBV12-3/TRBV12-4	few	TRBJ2-1	.	TGTGCCAGCAGTTTACGAGGTGGGCTGGGCAATGAGCAGTTCTTC	CASSLRGGLGNEQFF
TRBV19	.	TRBJ1-1	.	TGTGCCAGTAGTATACGGACAGCCATGATGAACACTGAAGCTTTCTTT	CASSIRTAMMNTEAFF
TRBV6-2/TRBV6-3	many	TRBJ1-5	TRBD1	TGTGCCAGCAGTTCCCGACAGGGGGTTCAGCCCCAGCATTTT	CASSSRQGVQPQHF
TRBV19	few	TRBJ2-2	.	TGTGCCAGTAGTATTTGGACAGCGAACACCGGGGAGCTGTTTTTT	CASSIWTANTGELFF
TRBV5-1	.	TRBJ2-1	.	TGCGCCAGCAGCTTGGAACAGAGCTCCTACAATGAGCAGTTCTTC	CASSLEQSSYNEQFF
TRBV28	many	TRBJ2-7	TRBD2	TGTGCCAGCAGGCAGGGACTAGCGTCTTTGGGAGAGCAGTACTTC	CASRQGLASLGEQYF
TRBV7-9	few	TRBJ1-1	TRBD1	TGTGCCAGCAGCTTAGCCCTACTACAGGGGGAAGCTTTCTTT	CASSLALLQGEAFF
TRBV5-1	few	TRBJ2-7	.	TGCGCCAGTCAGTCTGGGAACTCCTACGAGCAGTATTTC	CASQSGNSYEQYF
TRBV12-3/TRBV12-4	many	TRBJ2-1	.	TGTGCCAGCAGTTCACGAACCCGGGGTGAGCAGTTCTTC	CASSSRTRGEQFF
TRBV12-3/TRBV12-4	many	TRBJ1-5	.	TGTGCCAGCAGTCCCCTAGCTGGGTTCTCTAAATCGGATCAGCCCCAGCATTTT	CASSPLAGFSKSDQPQHF
TRBV10-3	many	TRBJ2-5	.	TGTGCCATCAGTGAGTCTCCCCCCAATCAAGAGACCCAGTACTTC	CAISESPPNQETQYF
TRBV6-2/TRBV6-3	few	TRBJ1-2	.	TGTGCCAGCAGTACAGAACCAGGCCCTCGAGCTAACTATGGCTACACCTTC	CASSTEPGPRANYGYTF
TRBV28	many	TRBJ1-3	.	TGTGCCAGCAGTTCACCGGCCCTCCTATTCTCTGGAAACACCATATATTTT	CASSSPALLFSGNTIYF
TRBV24-1	many	TRBJ2-1	.	TGTGCCACCCGCGACATCAATGAGCAGTTCTTC	CATRDINEQFF
TRBV29-1	.	TRBJ2-1	TRBD2	TGCAGCGCCCCCCCCGGGACTAGCGGGAGTGATGAGCAGTTCTTC	CSAPPGTSGSDEQFF
TRBV6-2/TRBV6-3	many	TRBJ2-6	.	TGTGCCAGCAACGACCGCCAACCTGGGGCCAACGTCCTGACTTTC	CASNDRQPGANVLTF
TRBV19	.	TRBJ1-1	TRBD1	TGTGCCAGTGGGGAACAGGGGGCATGGGGCACTGAAGCTTTCTTT	CASGEQGAWGTEAFF
TRBV3-1	many	TRBJ1-2	.	TGTGCCAGCAGCCAAGGGGGGACCGGGGGCTACACCTTC	CASSQGGTGGYTF
TRBV12-3/TRBV12-4	many	TRBJ2-2	.	TGTGCCAGCAGTTTTTTCGGAGGGACCGGGGAGCTGTTTTTT	CASSFFGGTGELFF
TRBV7-3	many	TRBJ1-1	TRBD1	TGTGCCAGCAGCTTAGGACAGGGCACTGAAGCTTTCTTT	CASSLGQGTEAFF
TRBV4-1	few	TRBJ2-1	TRBD2	TGCGCCAGCAGCCCTCCTTGGGGCGGGAGGTCTACCTACAATGAGCAGTTCTTC	CASSPPWGGRSTYNEQFF
TRBV5-1	many	TRBJ2-7	.	TGTGCCAGCAGCCCGACAGTCTCCTACGAGCAGTACTTC	CASSPTVSYEQYF
TRBV7-2	many	TRBJ1-5	.	TGTGCCAGCAGCTCCCAGGGGCCCAATCAGCCCCAGCATTTT	CASSSQGPNQPQHF
TRBV9	few	TRBJ2-1	.	TGTGCCAGCAGCGCAGCATCTACCGGGACTCAGGGTGAGCAGTTCTTC	CASSAASTGTQGEQFF
TRBV5-1	.	TRBJ1-2	.	TGCGCCAGCAGCTTGGTGGTCGCAGGGTCTAACTATGGCTACACCTTC	CASSLVVAGSNYGYTF
TRBV7-8	.	TRBJ2-3	.	TGTGCCAGCAGCCATAACCCAGGGGCGGTGAGCACAGATACGCAGTATTTT	CASSHNPGAVSTDTQYF
TRBV7-2	many	TRBJ2-5	TRBD2	TGTGCCAGCAGCTTAGGGCTAGCGGGGGGTCAAGAGACCCAGTACTTC	CASSLGLAGGQETQYF
TRBV29-1	.	TRBJ2-5	.	TGCAGCGTTGTCTCGACCAAAGAGACCCAGTACTTC	CSVVSTKETQYF
TRBV19	.	TRBJ1-5	TRBD1	TGTGCCAGTAGTATCCAGACAGGGAGGCCGAATCAGCCCCAGCATTTT	CASSIQTGRPNQPQHF
TRBV3-1	.	TRBJ1-6	.	TGTGCCAGCAGCCAAGATCAGGGGAGGAATTCACCCCTCCACTTT	CASSQDQGRNSPLHF
TRBV2	many	TRBJ2-7	.	TGTGCCAGCTCCAGGGCTAGCATCTACGAGCAGTACTTC	CASSRASIYEQYF
TRBV5-1	few	TRBJ1-4	.	TGCGCCAGCAGCCTGACAGGACTATTTAATGAAAAACTGTTTTTT	CASSLTGLFNEKLFF
TRBV5-5	many	TRBJ1-5	.	TGCGCCAGCAGCTTGGTTGCGGACAACAATCAGCCCCAGCATTTT	CASSLVADNNQPQHF
TRBV5-1	.	TRBJ2-7	.	TGCGCCAGCAGCACGGACGGAAGCTCCTACGAGCAGTACTTC	CASSTDGSSYEQYF
TRBV7-2	.	TRBJ2-1	TRBD2	TGTGCCAGCAGCTTAGTACTAGCGGGAGGGGTCAATGAGCAGTTCTTC	CASSLVLAGGVNEQFF
TRBV6-1	few	TRBJ2-1	.	TGTGCCAGCAGTGAAGAGGGCGTGAGCTCCTACAATGAGCAGTTCTTC	CASSEEGVSSYNEQFF
TRBV11-2	many	TRBJ2-5	TRBD2	TGTGCCAGCAGCATGGGACTAGCGGGGACCCAAGAGACCCAGTACTTC	CASSMGLAGTQETQYF
TRBV12-3/TRBV12-4	many	TRBJ1-5	.	TGTGCCAGCAGTCTACAATCGACAGGCAATCAGCCCCAGCATTTT	CASSLQSTGNQPQHF
TRBV12-3/TRBV12-4	many	TRBJ2-5	TRBD1	TGTGCCAGCAGCGAACGGACAGGGGGCAAGGAGACCCAGTACTTC	CASSERTGGKETQYF
TRBV5-6	many	TRBJ2-7	TRBD1	TGTGCCAGCAGCTCCACGGGACAGGGTCCTTACGAGCAGTACTTC	CASSSTGQGPYEQYF
TRBV7-9	.	TRBJ2-5	.	TGTGCCAGCAGCTTATCAGAACCGGCCCCCCAGTACTTC	CASSLSEPAPQYF
TRBV19	few	TRBJ2-1	.	TGTGCCAGTAGTATAGATTGGGGACTCGATCACAATGAGCAGTTCTTC	CASSIDWGLDHNEQFF
TRBV20-1	many	TRBJ2-7	TRBD2	TGCAGTGCTAGGGCTAGCGGGACCTACGAGCAGTACTTC	CSARASGTYEQYF
TRBV3-1	many	TRBJ1-1	TRBD1	TGTGCCAGCAGCCAGAGACAGGGGTTTATTGAAGCTTTCTTT	CASSQRQGFIEAFF
TRBV12-3/TRBV12-4	few	TRBJ2-3	TRBD2	TGTGCCACATCTAGCGGGAGGCTTAGCACAGATACGCAGTATTTT	CATSSGRLSTDTQYF
TRBV5-1	many	TRBJ2-1	.	TGCGCCAGCAGCTTGACAGGGATAGGCTCCAATGAGCAGTTCTTC	CASSLTGIGSNEQFF
TRBV5-1	.	TRBJ2-7	TRBD2	TGCGCCAGCAGCTTGGCTACCGGGACTAGCGTATACGAGCAGTACTTC	CASSLATGTSVYEQYF
TRBV3-1	.	TRBJ2-1	TRBD2	TGTGCCAGCAGCCGCCTACCGGGACAGACGACTAGCGGGGGACGGAATGAGCAGTTCTTC	CASSRLPGQTTSGGRNEQFF
TRBV11-2	many	TRBJ2-7	TRBD2	TGTGCCAGCAGCTTACAGAACCCGACAGCGGGACGCTACGAGCAGTACTTC	CASSLQNPTAGRYEQYF
TRBV6-2/TRBV6-3	many	TRBJ2-1	TRBD2	TGTGCCAGCAGGACGGGACTAGCGCTCAATGAGCAGTTCTTC	CASRTGLALNEQFF
TRBV10-2	few	TRBJ2-7	.	TGCGCCAGCATGGAGACAGGCGTCTCCTACGAGCAGTACTTC	CASMETGVSYEQYF
TRBV10-3	many	TRBJ1-1	.	TGTGCCATCAGAGCTAGGGGGGAGCTAGATGGTGAAGCTTTCTTT	CAIRARGELDGEAFF